What follows describes a single T cell receptor (beta chain). Its antigen is not known. This CDR3 spans 15 amino acids. Looked up from germline, CDR1 is SGHTA and CDR2 is FQGNSA. Trimming removed 1 base at V and 3 bases at J, with 10 bases between. These data originate in a study of T cells after yellow fever vaccination. Overall study: Fractions of low cell number were prepared using SMART-Seq v4 Ultra Low Input. The study's findings and limits: Clonotype sharing between CD4 and CD8 compartments was small. Boosting was followed by the reappearance of most primary-vaccination clones (around 95% CD4, about 88% CD8).

A universal primer site and UMIs were added as TCR cDNA was made by 5'RACE template switching. TCRdb fed the 5' RACE reads into MiXCR, producing one record per CDR3 protein. This table holds 150,000 to 200,000 distinct CDR3 sequences, around 7% found once. The genes are TRBV7-2 and TRBJ1-3; perhaps TRBD1 as D (5 bases). The source was CD4+ T cells sorted from PBMCs, collected about 5 days after the first yellow fever vaccination. The receptor comes from a man aged 18 to 30 who received the YFV17D yellow fever vaccine. The CDR3 sequence: CASSLVGGNGNTIYF. As DNA, the CDR3 is TGTGCCAGCAGCTTAGTCGGGGGAAATGGAAACACCATATATTTT.